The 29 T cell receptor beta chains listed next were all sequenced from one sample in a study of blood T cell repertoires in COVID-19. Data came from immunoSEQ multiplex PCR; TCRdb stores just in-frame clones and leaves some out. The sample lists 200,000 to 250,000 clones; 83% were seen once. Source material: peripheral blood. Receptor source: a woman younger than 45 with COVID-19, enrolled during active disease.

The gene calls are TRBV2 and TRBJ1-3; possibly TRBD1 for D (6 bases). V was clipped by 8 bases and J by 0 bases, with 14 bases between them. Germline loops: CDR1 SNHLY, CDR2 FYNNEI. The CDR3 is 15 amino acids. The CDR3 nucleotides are TGTGCCAGCGCCGGGGCAGGGGCCTCTGGAAACACCATATATTTT. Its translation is CASAGAGASGNTIYF.

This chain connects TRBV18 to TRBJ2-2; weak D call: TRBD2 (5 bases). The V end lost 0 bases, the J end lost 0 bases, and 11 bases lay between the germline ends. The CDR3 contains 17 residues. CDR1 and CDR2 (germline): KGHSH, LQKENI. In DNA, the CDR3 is TGTGCCAGCTCACCACCGTCGGGATTTTCGAACACCGGGGAGCTGTTTTTT. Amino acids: CASSPPSGFSNTGELFF.

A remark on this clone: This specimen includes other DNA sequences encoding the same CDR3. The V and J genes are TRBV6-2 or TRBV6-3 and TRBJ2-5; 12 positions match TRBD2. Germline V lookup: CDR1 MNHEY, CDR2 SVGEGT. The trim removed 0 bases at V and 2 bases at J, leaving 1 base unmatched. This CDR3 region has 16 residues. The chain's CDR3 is CASSYSLAGGQETQYF. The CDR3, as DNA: TGTGCCAGCAGTTACTCGCTAGCGGGAGGGCAAGAGACCCAGTACTTC.

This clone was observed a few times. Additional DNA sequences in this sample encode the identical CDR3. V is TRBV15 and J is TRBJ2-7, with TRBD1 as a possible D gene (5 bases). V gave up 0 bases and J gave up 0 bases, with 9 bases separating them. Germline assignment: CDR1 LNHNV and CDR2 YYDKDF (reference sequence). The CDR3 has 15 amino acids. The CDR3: CATSRDRQPSYEQYF. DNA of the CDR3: TGTGCCACCAGCAGAGATCGACAGCCCTCCTACGAGCAGTACTTC.

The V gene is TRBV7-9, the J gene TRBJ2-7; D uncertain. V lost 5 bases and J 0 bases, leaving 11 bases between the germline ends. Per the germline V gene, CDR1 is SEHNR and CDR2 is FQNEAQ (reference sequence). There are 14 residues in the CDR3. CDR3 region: CASSPPSSSYEQYF. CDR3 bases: TGTGCCAGCAGCCCCCCCTCGAGCTCCTACGAGCAGTACTTC.

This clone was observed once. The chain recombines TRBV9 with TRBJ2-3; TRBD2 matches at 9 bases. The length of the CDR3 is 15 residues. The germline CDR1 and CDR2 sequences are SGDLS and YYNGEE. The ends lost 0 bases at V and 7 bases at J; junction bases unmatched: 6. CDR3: CASSVVSSGVHTQYF. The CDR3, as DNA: TGTGCCAGCAGCGTAGTGTCTAGCGGGGTTCATACGCAGTATTTT.

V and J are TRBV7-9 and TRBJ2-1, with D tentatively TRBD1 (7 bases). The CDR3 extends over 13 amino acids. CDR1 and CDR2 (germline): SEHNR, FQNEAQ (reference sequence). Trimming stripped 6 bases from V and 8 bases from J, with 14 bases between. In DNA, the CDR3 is TGTGCCAGCAGAGGGCAGGGGGGCTATGAGCAGTTCTTC. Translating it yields CASRGQGGYEQFF.

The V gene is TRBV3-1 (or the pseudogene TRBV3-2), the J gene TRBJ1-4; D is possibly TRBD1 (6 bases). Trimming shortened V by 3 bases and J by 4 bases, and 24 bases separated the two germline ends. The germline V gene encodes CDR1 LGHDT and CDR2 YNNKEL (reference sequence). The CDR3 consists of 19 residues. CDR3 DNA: TGTGCCAGCAGCCATGCCTCCGGGACAAGGGGTGGGGATAATGAAAAACTGTTTTTT. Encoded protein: CASSHASGTRGGDNEKLFF.

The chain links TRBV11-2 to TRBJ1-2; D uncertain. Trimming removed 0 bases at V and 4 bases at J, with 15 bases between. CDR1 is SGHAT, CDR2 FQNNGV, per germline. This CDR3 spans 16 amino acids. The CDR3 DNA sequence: TGTGCCAGCAGCTTAGACCCGGGGAGGGTCGCCTATGGCTACACCTTC. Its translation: CASSLDPGRVAYGYTF.

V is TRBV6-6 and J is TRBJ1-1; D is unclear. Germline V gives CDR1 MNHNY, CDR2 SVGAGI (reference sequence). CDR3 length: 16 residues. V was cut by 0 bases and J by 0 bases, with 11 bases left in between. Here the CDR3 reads CASSYSRADLNTEAFF. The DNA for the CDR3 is TGTGCCAGCAGTTACTCAAGGGCGGACTTGAACACTGAAGCTTTCTTT.

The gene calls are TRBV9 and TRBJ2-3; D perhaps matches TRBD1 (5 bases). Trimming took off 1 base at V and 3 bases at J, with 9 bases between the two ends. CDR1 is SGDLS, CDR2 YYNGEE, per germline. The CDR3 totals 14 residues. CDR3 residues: CASSVRRETDTQYF. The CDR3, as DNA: TGTGCCAGCAGCGTACGCAGGGAAACAGATACGCAGTATTTT.

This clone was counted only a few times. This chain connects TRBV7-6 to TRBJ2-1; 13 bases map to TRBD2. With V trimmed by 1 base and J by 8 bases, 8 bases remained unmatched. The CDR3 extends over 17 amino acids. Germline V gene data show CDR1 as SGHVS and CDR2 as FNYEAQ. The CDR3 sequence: CASSLGTSGGPFDEQFF. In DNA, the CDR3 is TGTGCCAGCAGCTTAGGGACTAGCGGGGGACCCTTCGATGAGCAGTTCTTC. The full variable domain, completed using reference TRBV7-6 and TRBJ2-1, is GAGVSQSPRYKVTKRGQDVALRCDPISGHVSLYWYRQALGQGPEFLTYFNYEAQQDKSGLPNDRFSAERPEGSISTLTIQRTEQRDSAMYRCASSLGTSGGPFDEQFFGPGTRLTVL.

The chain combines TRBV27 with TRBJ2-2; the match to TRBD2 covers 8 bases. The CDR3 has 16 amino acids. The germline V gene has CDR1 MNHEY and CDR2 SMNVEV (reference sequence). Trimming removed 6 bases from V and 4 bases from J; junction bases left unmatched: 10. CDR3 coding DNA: TGTGCCAGCAGCTCCAGCGGGAGATGGAGCACCGGGGAGCTGTTTTTT. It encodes CASSSSGRWSTGELFF.

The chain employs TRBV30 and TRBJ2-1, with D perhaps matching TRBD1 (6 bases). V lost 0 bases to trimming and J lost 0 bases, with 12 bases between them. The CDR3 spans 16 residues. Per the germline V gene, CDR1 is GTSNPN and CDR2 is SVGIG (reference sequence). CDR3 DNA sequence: TGTGCCTGGAGTGTCTGGGGGCTATCCTCCTACAATGAGCAGTTCTTC. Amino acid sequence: CAWSVWGLSSYNEQFF.

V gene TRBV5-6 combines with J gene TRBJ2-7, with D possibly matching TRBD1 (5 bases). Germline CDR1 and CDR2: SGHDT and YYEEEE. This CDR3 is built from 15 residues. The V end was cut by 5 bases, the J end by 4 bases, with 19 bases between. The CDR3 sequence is CASRVLGRAYYEQYF. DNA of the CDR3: TGTGCCAGCAGGGTCCTGGGCAGGGCCTATTACGAGCAGTACTTC. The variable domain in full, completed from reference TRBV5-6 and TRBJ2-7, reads DAGVTQSPTHLIKTRGQQVTLRCSPKSGHDTVSWYQQALGQGPQFIFQYYEEEERQRGNFPDRFSGHQFPNYSSELNVNALLLGDSALYLCASRVLGRAYYEQYFGPGTRLTVT.

The CDR3 DNA sequence: TGCGCCAGCAGCTTGGCGACAGGAGCCCTCGGTGTCTATGGCTACACCTTC. Translated, it gives CASSLATGALGVYGYTF. The V call is TRBV5-1, the J call TRBJ1-2; weak D call: TRBD1 (6 bases). V was shortened by 0 bases and J by 4 bases, with 19 bases between the two germline ends. There are 17 residues in the CDR3. Germline V lookup: CDR1 SGHRS, CDR2 YFSETQ.

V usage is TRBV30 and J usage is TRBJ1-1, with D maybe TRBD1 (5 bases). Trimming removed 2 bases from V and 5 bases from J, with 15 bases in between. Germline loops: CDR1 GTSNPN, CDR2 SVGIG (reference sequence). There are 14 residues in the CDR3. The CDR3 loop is CAWSSRGGWTEAFF. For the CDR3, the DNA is TGTGCCTGGAGTTCCCGGGGGGGATGGACTGAAGCTTTCTTT.

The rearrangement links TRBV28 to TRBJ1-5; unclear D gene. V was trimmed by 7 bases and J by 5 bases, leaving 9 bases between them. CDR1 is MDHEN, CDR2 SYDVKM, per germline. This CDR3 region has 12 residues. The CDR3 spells CASKAEDQPQHF. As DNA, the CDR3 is TGTGCCAGCAAGGCAGAGGATCAGCCCCAGCATTTT.

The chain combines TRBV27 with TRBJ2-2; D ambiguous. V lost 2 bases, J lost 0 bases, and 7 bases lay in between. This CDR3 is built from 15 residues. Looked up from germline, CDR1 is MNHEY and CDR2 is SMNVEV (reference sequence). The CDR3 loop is CASSLTRSNTGELFF. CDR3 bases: TGTGCCAGCAGTTTAACCCGGTCGAACACCGGGGAGCTGTTTTTT.

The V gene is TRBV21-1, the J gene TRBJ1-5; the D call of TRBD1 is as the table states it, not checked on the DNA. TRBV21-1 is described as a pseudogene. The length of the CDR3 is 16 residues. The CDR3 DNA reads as TGTGCCAGCAGCAAAGAAGACAGGGGCCCCTATCAGCCCCAGCATTTT. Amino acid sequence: CASSKEDRGPYQPQHF.

CDR3 protein: CASSLTRDTEAFF. CDR3 DNA sequence: TGTGCCAGCAGTTTAACCAGGGATACTGAAGCTTTCTTT. The chain combines TRBV12-3 or TRBV12-4 with TRBJ1-1; a possible D gene is TRBD1 (5 bases). The V end lost 2 bases, the J end lost 5 bases, and 9 bases lay between the germline ends. The CDR3 consists of 13 residues.

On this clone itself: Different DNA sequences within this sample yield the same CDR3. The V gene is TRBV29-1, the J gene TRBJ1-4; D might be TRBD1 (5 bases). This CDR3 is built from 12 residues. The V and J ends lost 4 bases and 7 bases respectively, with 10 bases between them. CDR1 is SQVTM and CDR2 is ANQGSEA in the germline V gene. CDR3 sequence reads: CSVGRGGEKLFF. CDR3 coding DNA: TGCAGCGTTGGTAGGGGAGGTGAAAAACTGTTTTTT.

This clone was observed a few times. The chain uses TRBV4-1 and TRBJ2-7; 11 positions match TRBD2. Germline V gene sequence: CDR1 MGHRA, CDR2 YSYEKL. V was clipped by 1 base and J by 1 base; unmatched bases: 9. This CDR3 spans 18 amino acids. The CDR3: CASSQAPSGRPLSYEQYF. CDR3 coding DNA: TGCGCCAGCAGCCAAGCCCCTAGCGGGAGGCCTCTGTCCTACGAGCAGTACTTC.

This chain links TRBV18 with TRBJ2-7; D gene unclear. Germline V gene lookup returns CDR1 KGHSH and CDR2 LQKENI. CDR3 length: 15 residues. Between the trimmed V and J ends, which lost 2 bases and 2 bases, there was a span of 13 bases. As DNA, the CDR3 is TGTGCCAGCTCACCAGCGATTATTGGTACCTACGAGCAGTACTTC. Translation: CASSPAIIGTYEQYF. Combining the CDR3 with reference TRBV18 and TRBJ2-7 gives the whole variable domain NAGVMQNPRHLVRRRGQEARLRCSPMKGHSHVYWYRQLPEEGLKFMVYLQKENIIDESGMPKERFSAEFPKEGPSILRIQQVVRGDSAAYFCASSPAIIGTYEQYFGPGTRLTVT.

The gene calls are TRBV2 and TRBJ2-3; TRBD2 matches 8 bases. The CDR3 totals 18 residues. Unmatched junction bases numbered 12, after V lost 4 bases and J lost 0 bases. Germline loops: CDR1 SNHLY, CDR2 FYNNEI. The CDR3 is CASSGRRAGDLSTDTQYF. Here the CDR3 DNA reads TGTGCCAGCAGTGGTCGCCGAGCGGGGGACTTAAGCACAGATACGCAGTATTTT.

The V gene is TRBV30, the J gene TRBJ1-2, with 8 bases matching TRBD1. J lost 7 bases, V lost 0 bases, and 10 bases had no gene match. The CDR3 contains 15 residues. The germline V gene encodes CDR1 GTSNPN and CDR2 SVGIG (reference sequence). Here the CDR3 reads CAWSVLAGGGSGYTF. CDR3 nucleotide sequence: TGTGCCTGGAGTGTACTGGCAGGGGGCGGGTCTGGCTACACCTTC.

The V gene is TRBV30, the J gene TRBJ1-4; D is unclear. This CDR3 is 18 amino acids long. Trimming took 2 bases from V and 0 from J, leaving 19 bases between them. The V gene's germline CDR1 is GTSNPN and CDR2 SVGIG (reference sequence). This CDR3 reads CAWSKSRGGLATNEKLFF. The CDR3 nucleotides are TGTGCCTGGAGTAAATCTCGGGGAGGGCTTGCAACTAATGAAAAACTGTTTTTT.

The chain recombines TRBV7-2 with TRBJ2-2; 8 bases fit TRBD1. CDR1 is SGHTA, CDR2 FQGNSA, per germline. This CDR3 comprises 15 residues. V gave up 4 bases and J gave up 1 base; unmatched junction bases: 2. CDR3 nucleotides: TGTGCCAGCAGCTACGGGACAGGGAACACCGGGGAGCTGTTTTTT. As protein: CASSYGTGNTGELFF.

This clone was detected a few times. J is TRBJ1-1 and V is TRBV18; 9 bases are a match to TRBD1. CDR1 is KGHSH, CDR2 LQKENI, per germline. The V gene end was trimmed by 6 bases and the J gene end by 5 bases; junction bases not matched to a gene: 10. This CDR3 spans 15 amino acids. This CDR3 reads CASSLGQGKLTEAFF. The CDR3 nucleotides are TGTGCCAGCTCCCTGGGACAGGGAAAGTTGACTGAAGCTTTCTTT.